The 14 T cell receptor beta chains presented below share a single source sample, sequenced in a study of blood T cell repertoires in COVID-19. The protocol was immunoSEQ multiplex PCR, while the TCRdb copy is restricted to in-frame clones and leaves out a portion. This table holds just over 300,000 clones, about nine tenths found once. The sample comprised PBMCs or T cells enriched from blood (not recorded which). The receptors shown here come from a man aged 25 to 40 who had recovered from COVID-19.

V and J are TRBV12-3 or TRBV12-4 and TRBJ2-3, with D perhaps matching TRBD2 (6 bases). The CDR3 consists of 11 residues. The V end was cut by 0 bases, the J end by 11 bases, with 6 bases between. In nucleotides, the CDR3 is TGTGCCAGCAGTTTAGCGGGAGGGCAGTATTTT. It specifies CASSLAGGQYF.

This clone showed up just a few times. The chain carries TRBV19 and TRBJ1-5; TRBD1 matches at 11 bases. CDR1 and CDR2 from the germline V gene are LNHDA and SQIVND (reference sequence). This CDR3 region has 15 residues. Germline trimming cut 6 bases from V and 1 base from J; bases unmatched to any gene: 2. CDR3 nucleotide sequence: TGTGCCAGTAGAGGGACAGGGGGGAGCAATCAGCCCCAGCATTTT. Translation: CASRGTGGSNQPQHF.

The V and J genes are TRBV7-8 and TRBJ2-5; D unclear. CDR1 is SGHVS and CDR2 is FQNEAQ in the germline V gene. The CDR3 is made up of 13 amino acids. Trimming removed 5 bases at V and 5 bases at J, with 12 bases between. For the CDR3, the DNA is TGTGCCAGCAGCCAATTCGCCGGGGAGACCCAGTACTTC. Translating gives CASSQFAGETQYF.

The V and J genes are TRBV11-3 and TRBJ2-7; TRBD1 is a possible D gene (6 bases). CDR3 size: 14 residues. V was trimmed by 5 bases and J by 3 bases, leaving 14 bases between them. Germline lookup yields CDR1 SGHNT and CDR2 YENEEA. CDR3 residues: CASSPPRDNYEQYF. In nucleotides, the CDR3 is TGTGCCAGCAGCCCGCCCCGGGACAACTACGAGCAGTACTTC.

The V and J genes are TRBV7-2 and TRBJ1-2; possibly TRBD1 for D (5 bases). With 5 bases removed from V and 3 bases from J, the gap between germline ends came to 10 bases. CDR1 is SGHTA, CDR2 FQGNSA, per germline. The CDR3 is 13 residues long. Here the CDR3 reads CASSVGGDYGYTF. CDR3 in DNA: TGTGCCAGCAGCGTGGGGGGTGACTATGGCTACACCTTC.

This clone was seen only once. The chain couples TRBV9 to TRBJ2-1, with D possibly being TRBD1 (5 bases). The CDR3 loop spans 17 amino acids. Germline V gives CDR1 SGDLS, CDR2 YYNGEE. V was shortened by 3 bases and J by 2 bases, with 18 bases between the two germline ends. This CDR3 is CASSALRITGPYNEQFF. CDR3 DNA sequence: TGTGCCAGCAGCGCTCTGAGGATTACAGGTCCCTACAATGAGCAGTTCTTC.

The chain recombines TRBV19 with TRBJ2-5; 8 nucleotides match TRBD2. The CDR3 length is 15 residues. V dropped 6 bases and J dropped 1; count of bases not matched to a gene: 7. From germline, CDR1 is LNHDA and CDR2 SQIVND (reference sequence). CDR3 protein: CASRLAGFSQETQYF. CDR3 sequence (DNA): TGTGCCAGTAGGTTAGCGGGGTTCTCCCAAGAGACCCAGTACTTC.

This CDR3 is CASRWTGGGTDTQYF. As DNA, the CDR3 is TGTGCCAGCAGGTGGACAGGGGGTGGCACAGATACGCAGTATTTT. The rearrangement joins TRBV2 to TRBJ2-3; 10 nucleotides agree with TRBD1. CDR1 is SNHLY, CDR2 FYNNEI, per germline. V was clipped by 6 bases and J by 1 base; unmatched bases: 4. The CDR3 is made up of 15 amino acids.

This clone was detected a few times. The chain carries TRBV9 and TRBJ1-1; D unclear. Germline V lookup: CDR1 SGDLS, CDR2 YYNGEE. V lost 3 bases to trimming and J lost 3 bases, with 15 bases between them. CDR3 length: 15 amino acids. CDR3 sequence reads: CASSATAGGDTEAFF. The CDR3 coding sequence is TGTGCCAGCAGCGCCACAGCAGGAGGAGACACTGAAGCTTTCTTT.

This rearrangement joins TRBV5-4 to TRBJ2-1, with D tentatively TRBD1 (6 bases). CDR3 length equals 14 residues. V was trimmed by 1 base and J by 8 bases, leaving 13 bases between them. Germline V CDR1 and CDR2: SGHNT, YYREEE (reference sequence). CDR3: CASSLSRGIYEQFF. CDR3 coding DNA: TGTGCCAGCAGCTTGAGCAGGGGCATTTATGAGCAGTTCTTC. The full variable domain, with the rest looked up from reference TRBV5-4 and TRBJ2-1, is ETGVTQSPTHLIKTRGQQVTLRCSSQSGHNTVSWYQQALGQGPQFIFQYYREEENGRGNFPPRFSGLQFPNYSSELNVNALELDDSALYLCASSLSRGIYEQFFGPGTRLTVL.

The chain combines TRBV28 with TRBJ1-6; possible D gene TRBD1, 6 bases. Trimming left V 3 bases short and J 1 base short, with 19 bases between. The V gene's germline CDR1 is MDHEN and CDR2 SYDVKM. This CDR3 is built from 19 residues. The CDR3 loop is CASSFFSWTANSYNSPLHF. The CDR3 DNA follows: TGTGCCAGCAGTTTTTTTTCCTGGACAGCCAATTCCTATAATTCACCCCTCCACTTT. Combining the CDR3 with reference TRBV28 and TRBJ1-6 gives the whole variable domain DVKVTQSSRYLVKRTGEKVFLECVQDMDHENMFWYRQDPGLGLRLIYFSYDVKMKEKGDIPEGYSVSREKKERFSLILESASTNQTSMYLCASSFFSWTANSYNSPLHFGNGTRLTVT.

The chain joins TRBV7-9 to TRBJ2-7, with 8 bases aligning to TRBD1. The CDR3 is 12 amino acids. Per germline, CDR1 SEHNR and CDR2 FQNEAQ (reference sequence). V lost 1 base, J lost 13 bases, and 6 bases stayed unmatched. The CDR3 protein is CASSLGQGAVYF. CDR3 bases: TGTGCCAGCAGCTTAGGTCAGGGGGCGGTCTACTTC.

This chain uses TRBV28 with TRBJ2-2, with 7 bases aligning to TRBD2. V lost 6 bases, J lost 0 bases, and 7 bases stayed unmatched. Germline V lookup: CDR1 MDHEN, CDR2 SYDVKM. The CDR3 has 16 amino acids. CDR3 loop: CASRGGTIPNTGELFF. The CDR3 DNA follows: TGTGCCAGCAGGGGAGGGACTATTCCGAACACCGGGGAGCTGTTTTTT.

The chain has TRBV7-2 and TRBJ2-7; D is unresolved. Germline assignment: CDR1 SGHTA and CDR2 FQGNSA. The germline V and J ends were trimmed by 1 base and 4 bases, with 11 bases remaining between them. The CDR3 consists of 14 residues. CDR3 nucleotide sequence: TGTGCCAGCAGCTTAGGGCAGAGGAGTTACGAGCAGTACTTC. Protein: CASSLGQRSYEQYF.